The 31 T cell receptor beta chains below were found in one sample sequenced in a study of shared clonotypes between healthy human individuals (dated by TCRdb to 2018 to 2021). The library was prepared using the immunoSEQ multiplex PCR assay. TCRdb took over this immuneACCESS table, retaining in-frame rearrangements with V and J assigned. Such tables are incomplete; in checked studies, under half of the missing clones stem from an unresolved V gene, and the remainder is unexplained. Across this sample there are 2 million to 2.5 million clones, with approximately 95% seen only once. The ten largest clones add up to 0.35% to 0.45% of the sample. Source material: naive CD4+ T cells from PBMCs. This sample's cell subset or site label indicates: CD45RA+ positively selected. All receptors come from a man aged 18 to 29 in good health. Some clones in this sample may be carry-over from other donors' samples.

This chain joins TRBV18 and TRBJ1-3; TRBD1 aligns across 7 bases. This CDR3 is built from 14 residues. V lost 3 bases, J lost 4 bases, and 3 bases stayed unmatched. Germline CDR1 KGHSH, CDR2 LQKENI. CDR3 sequence reads: CASSPDREGNTIYF. The CDR3 DNA is TGTGCCAGCTCACCTGACAGGGAAGGAAACACCATATATTTT.

V usage is TRBV27 and J usage is TRBJ2-7; D perhaps matches TRBD1 (6 bases). Germline lookup yields CDR1 MNHEY and CDR2 SMNVEV (reference sequence). The germline V and J ends were trimmed by 3 bases and 2 bases, with 11 bases remaining between them. This CDR3 spans 14 amino acids. The CDR3 nucleotides read TGTGCCAGCAGTTTCCTCCAGGGGCCCTACGAGCAGTACTTC. The encoded protein is CASSFLQGPYEQYF.

The V and J genes are TRBV28 and TRBJ2-1, with a possible D match to TRBD1 (5 bases). Per the germline V gene, CDR1 is MDHEN and CDR2 is SYDVKM. V lost 3 bases and J 7 bases, leaving 16 bases between the germline ends. This CDR3 is built from 15 residues. The CDR3 is CASSFGQGSRNEQFF. The CDR3 DNA reads TGTGCCAGCAGTTTTGGTCAGGGATCTCGGAATGAGCAGTTCTTC.

The chain recombines TRBV19 with TRBJ2-2; D might be TRBD1 or TRBD2, each matching 5 bases. CDR3 length: 15 residues. Germline loops: CDR1 LNHDA, CDR2 SQIVND (reference sequence). Trimming pared 8 bases from V and 4 bases from J, leaving 17 bases between. The CDR3 DNA sequence: TGTGCCAGTGAGCGATACCGGGACGCCACCGGGGAGCTGTTTTTT. As protein: CASERYRDATGELFF.

The J gene is TRBJ2-1, the V gene TRBV29-1; D not certain. The V end was cut by 7 bases, the J end by 1 base, with 2 bases between. The V gene's germline CDR1 is SQVTM and CDR2 ANQGSEA. The CDR3 contains 10 residues. In DNA form, the CDR3 reads TGCAGCGGGTCCTACAATGAGCAGTTCTTC. Translated, it gives CSGSYNEQFF.

The chain is built from TRBV4-2 and TRBJ1-1; 7 bases map to TRBD1. Per the germline V gene, CDR1 is LGHNA and CDR2 is YNFKEQ. This CDR3 comprises 14 residues. V was pared by 2 bases and J by 4 bases, with 4 bases of the junction left unmatched. The CDR3 DNA follows: TGTGCCAGCAGCCAAATCAGGGGGAGCACTGAAGCTTTCTTT. This encodes CASSQIRGSTEAFF.

The chain combines TRBV6-6 with TRBJ1-5; unclear D gene. This CDR3 has 14 residues. CDR1 and CDR2 from the germline V gene are MNHNY and SVGAGI (reference sequence). V shed 5 bases and J shed 1 base, with 9 bases lying between them. CDR3 region: CASSPDWSNQPQHF. The CDR3 nucleotides read TGTGCCAGCAGTCCGGACTGGAGCAATCAGCCCCAGCATTTT.

This chain links TRBV21-1 with TRBJ1-5; TRBD1 is the table's D call and was not checked against the DNA. TRBV21-1 is a known pseudogene. This CDR3 is built from 14 residues. The CDR3 DNA follows: TGTGCCAGCGGGACAGGGCGGGTACTTCAGCCCCAGCATTTT. It is translated as CASGTGRVLQPQHF.

The gene calls are TRBV10-3 and TRBJ2-5; D possibly corresponds to TRBD2 (5 bases). This CDR3 comprises 13 residues. Germline values: CDR1 ENHRY, CDR2 SYGVKD. With 10 bases removed from V and 11 bases from J, the gap between germline ends came to 23 bases. CDR3 sequence reads: CATRSGGSLEQYF. DNA for the CDR3: TGTGCCACCAGATCGGGTGGGAGCTTGGAGCAGTACTTC.

The chain employs TRBV18 and TRBJ1-1; 9 positions match TRBD1. V was clipped by 4 bases and J by 5 bases; unmatched bases: 5. This CDR3 comprises 14 residues. Germline CDR1 KGHSH, CDR2 LQKENI. CDR3: CASSLGQGYTEAFF. CDR3 nucleotides: TGTGCCAGCTCACTGGGACAGGGTTATACTGAAGCTTTCTTT.

This chain connects TRBV11-2 to TRBJ1-2; 8 nucleotides line up with TRBD1. There are 18 residues in the CDR3. Losses at the gene ends were 3 bases for V and 5 bases for J; bases not matched to a gene: 17. Germline lookup yields CDR1 SGHAT and CDR2 FQNNGV. The CDR3, as DNA: TGTGCCAGCAGCTTGTTACCTTCAACCGGGACAGGCCCATATGGCTACACCTTC. Its protein product is CASSLLPSTGTGPYGYTF.

The V call is TRBV11-2, the J call TRBJ1-1, with a weak D call TRBD1 (5 bases). CDR3 size: 15 residues. The germline gives CDR1 SGHAT, CDR2 FQNNGV. V was shortened by 1 base and J by 0 bases, with 9 bases between the two germline ends. The CDR3 loop reads CASSLGGIMNTEAFF. CDR3 coding DNA: TGTGCCAGCAGCTTAGGGGGCATTATGAACACTGAAGCTTTCTTT. Variable domain in full (rest from reference TRBV11-2 and TRBJ1-1): EAGVAQSPRYKIIEKRQSVAFWCNPISGHATLYWYQQILGQGPKLLIQFQNNGVVDDSQLPKDRFSAERLKGVDSTLKIQPAKLEDSAVYLCASSLGGIMNTEAFFGQGTRLTVV.

The rearrangement links TRBV5-6 to TRBJ1-2; D remains unclear. The CDR3 sequence is 13 residues long. Germline V gene data show CDR1 as SGHDT and CDR2 as YYEEEE. The ends were cut back, 4 bases at V and 2 bases at J, with 9 bases in the middle. CDR3 bases: TGTGCCAGCAGCACCGACGGGAACTATGGCTACACCTTC. Translation: CASSTDGNYGYTF. Full variable domain (missing parts from reference TRBV5-6 and TRBJ1-2): DAGVTQSPTHLIKTRGQQVTLRCSPKSGHDTVSWYQQALGQGPQFIFQYYEEEERQRGNFPDRFSGHQFPNYSSELNVNALLLGDSALYLCASSTDGNYGYTFGSGTRLTVV.

The chain couples TRBV5-4 to TRBJ2-1, with 8 bases identical to TRBD2. The CDR3 extends over 14 amino acids. Per germline, CDR1 SGHNT and CDR2 YYREEE (reference sequence). With V trimmed by 2 bases and J by 5 bases, 3 bases remained unmatched. The CDR3: CASSLFSGDNEQFF. The DNA of the CDR3 is TGTGCCAGCAGCTTATTTAGCGGGGACAATGAGCAGTTCTTC.

This clone was counted once. The V call is TRBV9, the J call TRBJ2-1; 10 bases are a match to TRBD2. V was clipped by 3 bases and J by 5 bases; unmatched bases: 8. CDR3 length equals 16 residues. Germline CDR1 SGDLS, CDR2 YYNGEE. This CDR3 reads CASSAYWTSGNNEQFF. The CDR3 nucleotides read TGTGCCAGCAGCGCTTATTGGACTAGCGGCAACAATGAGCAGTTCTTC.

This chain joins TRBV7-3 and TRBJ2-3, with 7 bases aligning to TRBD2. Trimming cost V 4 bases and J 2 bases; bases outside gene matches: 3. The CDR3 covers 14 residues. The germline V gene has CDR1 SGHTA and CDR2 FQGTGA. The CDR3 loop reads CASSYSGTTDTQYF. DNA of the CDR3: TGTGCCAGCAGCTACAGCGGGACCACAGATACGCAGTATTTT.

The V gene is TRBV27, the J gene TRBJ2-1, with TRBD2 identical over 11 bases. CDR1 is MNHEY and CDR2 is SMNVEV in the germline V gene (reference sequence). The CDR3 extends over 18 amino acids. Trimming cost V 6 bases and J 4 bases; bases outside gene matches: 14. The chain's CDR3 is CASSPWGSGRDLYNEQFF. The CDR3 region has the DNA TGTGCCAGCAGCCCCTGGGGTAGCGGGAGGGACCTTTACAATGAGCAGTTCTTC.

This chain connects TRBV7-9 to TRBJ2-5, with TRBD2 matching over 8 bases. This CDR3 is built from 12 residues. The trim removed 11 bases at V and 0 bases at J, leaving 2 bases unmatched. Germline V gene sequence: CDR1 SEHNR, CDR2 FQNEAQ (reference sequence). Here the CDR3 DNA reads TGTGCCCGGGGGGGAGACCAAGAGACCCAGTACTTC. This sequence encodes CARGGDQETQYF.

V is TRBV28 and J is TRBJ2-6, with D perhaps TRBD1 (6 bases). The CDR3 is made up of 16 amino acids. Germline V gives CDR1 MDHEN, CDR2 SYDVKM. The ends were cut back, 4 bases at V and 2 bases at J, with 12 bases in the middle. CDR3 bases: TGTGCCAGCAGTTGGTACAAGGGGGCTGGGGCCAACGTCCTGACTTTC. Its translation: CASSWYKGAGANVLTF.

The chain is built from TRBV7-9 and TRBJ1-2; tentatively, D is TRBD1 (6 bases). Germline V gene lookup returns CDR1 SEHNR and CDR2 FQNEAQ (reference sequence). The ends were cut back, 1 base at V and 8 bases at J, with 14 bases in the middle. CDR3 length: 14 amino acids. In nucleotides, the CDR3 is TGTGCCAGCAGCTTAGGACAGGCCTTCTGGGGCTACACCTTC. Residues: CASSLGQAFWGYTF.

The genes are TRBV5-6 and TRBJ2-2; 7 nucleotides agree with TRBD2. This CDR3 is built from 17 residues. Germline loops: CDR1 SGHDT, CDR2 YYEEEE. The V segment lost 0 bases and the J segment 3 bases; nucleotides outside the gene matches: 8. The CDR3: CASSLAWEGPYTGELFF. For the CDR3, the DNA is TGTGCCAGCAGCTTGGCCTGGGAGGGGCCTTACACCGGGGAGCTGTTTTTT.

This chain uses TRBV4-2 with TRBJ2-3, with 14 bases matching TRBD2. Germline V gives CDR1 LGHNA, CDR2 YNFKEQ. The CDR3 is 19 residues long. Losses at the gene ends were 3 bases for V and 0 bases for J; bases not matched to a gene: 8. The DNA for the CDR3 is TGTGCCAGCAGCCACGACGGGACTAGCGGGAGTGGGAGCACAGATACGCAGTATTTT. Amino acids: CASSHDGTSGSGSTDTQYF.

The rearrangement joins TRBV19 to TRBJ2-5, with a tentative D call TRBD1 (6 bases). The CDR3 loop spans 15 amino acids. Germline V gives CDR1 LNHDA, CDR2 SQIVND (reference sequence). The V and J ends lost 5 bases and 3 bases respectively, with 16 bases between them. The CDR3 DNA reads TGTGCCAGTAGTCCATGGGGGCAGGGGAAAGAGACCCAGTACTTC. Protein sequence: CASSPWGQGKETQYF. Variable domain in full (rest from reference TRBV19 and TRBJ2-5): DGGITQSPKYLFRKEGQNVTLSCEQNLNHDAMYWYRQDPGQGLRLIYYSQIVNDFQKGDIAEGYSVSREKKESFPLTVTSAQKNPTAFYLCASSPWGQGKETQYFGPGTRLLVL.

The V call is TRBV6-5, the J call TRBJ2-7; a weak D match, TRBD2 (6 bases). Germline loops: CDR1 MNHEY, CDR2 SVGAGI. With 8 bases removed from V and 2 bases from J, the gap between germline ends came to 13 bases. This CDR3 is 13 amino acids long. CDR3 loop: CASASGGAYEQYF. Here the CDR3 DNA reads TGTGCCAGCGCTTCAGGCGGGGCCTACGAGCAGTACTTC.

V usage is TRBV5-6 and J usage is TRBJ2-4, with 7 bases fitting TRBD2. Germline CDR1 reads SGHDT; CDR2 reads YYEEEE. This CDR3 comprises 16 residues. The J segment lost 3 bases and the V segment lost 4 bases, leaving 10 bases of the junction unmatched. In DNA, the CDR3 is TGTGCCAGCAGCCCCTTATTTGGGAGGGGCAAAAACATTCAGTACTTC. Residues: CASSPLFGRGKNIQYF.

The gene calls are TRBV7-3 and TRBJ1-1, with TRBD1 identical over 8 bases. With 5 bases clipped from V and 7 bases from J, the junction kept 9 bases outside the gene matches. This CDR3 is 14 amino acids long. Germline V gene data show CDR1 as SGHTA and CDR2 as FQGTGA. CDR3 DNA sequence: TGTGCCAGCAGCCAGGGCCCCGGACAGGGTGAAGCTTTCTTT. Amino acids: CASSQGPGQGEAFF.

The chain combines TRBV29-1 with TRBJ2-5; 9 bases line up with TRBD2. Near its end, the DNA agrees better with TRBJ2-7, so the J call may be wrong. There are 14 residues in the CDR3. Germline lookup yields CDR1 SQVTM and CDR2 ANQGSEA. The CDR3 region is CSVEDSGSGYEQYF. For the CDR3, the DNA is TGCAGCGTTGAAGATAGCGGGAGCGGCTACGAGCAGTACTTC.

This clone has a single count. The chain carries TRBV30 and TRBJ2-4; D is tentatively TRBD1 or TRBD2 (5 bases each). Trimming shortened V by 6 bases and J by 2 bases, and 11 bases separated the two germline ends. The CDR3 contains 13 residues. Germline CDR1 reads GTSNPN; CDR2 reads SVGIG (reference sequence). The CDR3 protein is CACRRGPKNIQYF. For the CDR3, the DNA is TGTGCCTGCCGTAGGGGACCCAAAAACATTCAGTACTTC.

The J gene is TRBJ1-3, the V gene TRBV7-9; D unresolved. The CDR3 spans 12 residues. The germline gives CDR1 SEHNR, CDR2 FQNEAQ (reference sequence). V dropped 5 bases and J dropped 4 bases, with 6 bases sitting between them. CDR3 sequence (DNA): TGTGCCAGCAGCCCACTAGGAAACACCATATATTTT. It is translated as CASSPLGNTIYF. The variable domain in full, completed from reference TRBV7-9 and TRBJ1-3, reads DTGVSQNPRHKITKRGQNVTFRCDPISEHNRLYWYRQTLGQGPEFLTYFQNEAQLEKSRLLSDRFSAERPKGSFSTLEIQRTEQGDSAMYLCASSPLGNTIYFGEGSWLTVV.

The chain employs TRBV7-9 and TRBJ2-1; no reliable D call. Germline assignment: CDR1 SEHNR and CDR2 FQNEAQ (reference sequence). The CDR3 is 14 residues long. The V gene lost 1 base and the J gene lost 8 bases, with 12 bases spanning the gap. CDR3 in amino acids: CASSLGQALDEQFF. CDR3 sequence (DNA): TGTGCCAGCAGCTTAGGTCAGGCTTTGGATGAGCAGTTCTTC.

The rearrangement joins TRBV4-3 to TRBJ2-1; D may be TRBD1 (6 bases). Germline-derived CDR1 and CDR2 are LGHNA and YSLEER. The V end was cut by 0 bases, the J end by 12 bases, with 9 bases between. This CDR3 has 12 amino acids. The CDR3 here is CASSQEKGGQFF. Here the CDR3 DNA reads TGCGCCAGCAGCCAAGAAAAAGGGGGGCAGTTCTTC.